These 2 T cell receptor beta chains share one sample of origin, sequenced in a study of Graves' ophthalmopathy and Graves' hyperthyroidism. TCR beta CDR3 regions were amplified from RNA transcripts. An opening RT-PCR round employed HTBI primers and preceded a second-round multiplex PCR. One entry per CDR3 protein results from TCRdb running MiXCR on the multiplex PCR reads. The data hold hundreds of thousands of distinct CDR3 sequences, with approximately 21% observed a single time. The specimen sequenced was peripheral blood. These TCRs come from a woman aged 18 to 35 with stable Graves' hyperthyroidism. Some clones in this sample may be carry-over from other donors' samples.

The chain joins TRBV11-2 to TRBJ2-2; TRBD2 might be the D (5 bases). CDR3 size: 15 residues. The V gene lost 5 bases and the J gene lost 4 bases, with 14 bases spanning the gap. Looked up from germline, CDR1 is SGHAT and CDR2 is FQNNGV. The CDR3, as DNA: TGTGCCAGCAGCGTCGCTAGCATGGGCACCGGGGAGCTGTTTTTT. Its translation: CASSVASMGTGELFF.

The chain links TRBV6-1 to TRBJ2-4; possibly TRBD2 for D (7 bases). CDR3 length: 16 residues. The germline V and J ends were trimmed by 7 bases and 1 base, with 17 bases remaining between them. Germline CDR1 and CDR2: MNHNS and SASEGT. The CDR3 coding sequence is TGTGCCAGCACCTTGGGGGGGGCGGAGGCCAAAAACATTCAGTACTTC. It yields the protein CASTLGGAEAKNIQYF.